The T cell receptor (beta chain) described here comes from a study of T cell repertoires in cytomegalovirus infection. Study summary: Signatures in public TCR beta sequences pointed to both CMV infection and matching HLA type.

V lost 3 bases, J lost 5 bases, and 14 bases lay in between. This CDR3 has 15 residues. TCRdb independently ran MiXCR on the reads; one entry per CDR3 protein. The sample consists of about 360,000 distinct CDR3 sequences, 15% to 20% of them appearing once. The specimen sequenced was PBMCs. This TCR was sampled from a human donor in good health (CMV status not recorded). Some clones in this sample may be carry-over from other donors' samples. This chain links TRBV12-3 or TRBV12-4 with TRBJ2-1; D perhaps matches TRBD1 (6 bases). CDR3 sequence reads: CASSFQTGWDNEQFF. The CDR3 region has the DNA TGTGCCAGCAGTTTTCAAACAGGGTGGGACAATGAGCAGTTCTTC.